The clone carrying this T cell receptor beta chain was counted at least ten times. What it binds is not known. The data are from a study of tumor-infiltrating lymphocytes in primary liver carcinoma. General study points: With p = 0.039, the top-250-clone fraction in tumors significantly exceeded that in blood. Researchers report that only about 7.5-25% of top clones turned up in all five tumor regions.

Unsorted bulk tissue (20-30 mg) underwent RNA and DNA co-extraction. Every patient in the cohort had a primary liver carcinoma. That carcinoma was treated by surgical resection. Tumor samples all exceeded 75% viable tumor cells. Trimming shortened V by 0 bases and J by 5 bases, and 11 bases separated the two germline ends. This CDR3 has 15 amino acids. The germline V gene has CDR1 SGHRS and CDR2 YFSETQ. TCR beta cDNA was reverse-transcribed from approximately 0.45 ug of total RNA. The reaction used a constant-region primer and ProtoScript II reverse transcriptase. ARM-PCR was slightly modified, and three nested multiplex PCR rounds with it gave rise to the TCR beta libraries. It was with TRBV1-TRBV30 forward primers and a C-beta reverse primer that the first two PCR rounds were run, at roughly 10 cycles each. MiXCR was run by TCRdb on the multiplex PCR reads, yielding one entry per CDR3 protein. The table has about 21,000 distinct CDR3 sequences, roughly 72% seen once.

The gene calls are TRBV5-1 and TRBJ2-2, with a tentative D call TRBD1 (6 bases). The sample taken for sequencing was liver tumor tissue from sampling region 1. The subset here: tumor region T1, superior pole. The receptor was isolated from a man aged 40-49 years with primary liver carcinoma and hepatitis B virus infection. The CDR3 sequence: CASSLARGYTGELFF. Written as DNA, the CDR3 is TGCGCCAGCAGCTTGGCCAGGGGCTATACCGGGGAGCTGTTTTTT.